The 32 T cell receptor beta chains below all came from one sample that was sequenced in a study of cytomegalovirus exposure and HLA in healthy donors. Vbeta (60) and Jbeta (13) primers were used in the PCR. The assay was immunoSEQ multiplex PCR, and TCRdb's table has in-frame clones only and misses some. In the table there are about 170,000 clones, less than 85% of which are singletons. Sequenced sample: PBMCs. These receptors all come from a boy aged 2 to 9 in good health and CMV-seronegative.

This clone was counted a single time. The V and J genes are TRBV7-8 and TRBJ2-7; 10 bases line up with TRBD2. V shed 5 bases, J shed 2 bases, and the junction held 6 bases outside the gene matches. CDR3 length: 15 residues. Germline V gives CDR1 SGHVS, CDR2 FQNEAQ. Here the CDR3 reads CASSRSLAGAYEQYV. The DNA of the CDR3 is TGTGCCAGCAGCAGGTCCCTAGCGGGGGCCTACGAGCAGTACGTC.

This clone was detected only once. The rearrangement uses TRBV2 and TRBJ2-5; possible D gene TRBD1, 6 bases. The length of the CDR3 is 14 residues. V was trimmed by 6 bases and J by 5 bases, leaving 16 bases between them. The germline CDR1 and CDR2 sequences are SNHLY and FYNNEI. The CDR3 loop is CASRVQGLGETQYF. The CDR3, as DNA: TGTGCCAGCAGAGTACAGGGTTTAGGGGAGACCCAGTACTTC.

V usage is TRBV5-1 and J usage is TRBJ2-7, with 13 bases that match TRBD2. Germline CDR1 and CDR2: SGHRS and YFSETQ. CDR3 length: 18 amino acids. V gave up 0 bases and J gave up 2 bases; unmatched junction bases: 8. CDR3 residues: CASSLVGLAGVSPYEQYF. CDR3 nucleotides: TGCGCCAGCAGCTTGGTAGGACTAGCGGGAGTCAGTCCCTACGAGCAGTACTTC.

The V call is TRBV6-5, the J call TRBJ1-2; 7 bases match TRBD1. Germline loops: CDR1 MNHEY, CDR2 SVGAGI. This CDR3 region has 14 residues. Trimming at V came to 3 bases and at J to 7 bases, leaving 8 bases not matched to a gene. CDR3 DNA sequence: TGTGCCAGCAGTTATCTAGGGGGCCTGGCTGGCTACACCTTC. It translates to CASSYLGGLAGYTF.

This clone has just one count. V is TRBV2 and J is TRBJ1-1; D is unclear. Germline loops: CDR1 SNHLY, CDR2 FYNNEI. The length of the CDR3 is 15 residues. Trimming left V 2 bases short and J 3 bases short, with 13 bases between. CDR3 in amino acids: CASSEFGWEDTEAFF. CDR3 sequence (DNA): TGTGCCAGCAGTGAATTCGGATGGGAGGACACTGAAGCTTTCTTT.

The chain combines TRBV5-6 with TRBJ2-1; 9 positions agree with TRBD2. Germline V gene data show CDR1 as SGHDT and CDR2 as YYEEEE. This CDR3 has 14 amino acids. The trim removed 2 bases at V and 7 bases at J, leaving 4 bases unmatched. The CDR3 bases are TGTGCCAGCAGCTTCCTAGCGGGAATAAATGAGCAGTTCTTC. Its protein product is CASSFLAGINEQFF.

V usage is TRBV27 and J usage is TRBJ2-1, with TRBD2 matching 8 bases. J lost 8 bases, V lost 4 bases, and 10 bases had no gene match. CDR3 length: 15 amino acids. Germline assignment: CDR1 MNHEY and CDR2 SMNVEV (reference sequence). In DNA, the CDR3 is TGTGCCAGCAGTTCAGCGGGAGTTGGAGGCTATGAGCAGTTCTTC. Amino acid sequence: CASSSAGVGGYEQFF.

This clone was counted between two and nine times. The chain has TRBV5-1 and TRBJ2-7, with 10 bases lining up with TRBD1. CDR1 and CDR2 from the germline V gene are SGHRS and YFSETQ. This CDR3 is built from 14 residues. V shed 3 bases and J 3 bases; nucleotides not matched to a gene: 3. The chain's CDR3 is CASSWDRGGYEQYF. The CDR3 region has the DNA TGCGCCAGCAGCTGGGACAGGGGAGGCTACGAGCAGTACTTC.

This chain uses TRBV4-1 with TRBJ1-1, with a possible D match to TRBD1 (5 bases). The V end was cut by 0 bases, the J end by 8 bases, with 16 bases between. The CDR3 is made up of 15 amino acids. CDR1 is MGHRA, CDR2 YSYEKL, per germline. In DNA form, the CDR3 reads TGCGCCAGCAGCCAAGAGGAACAGGTTCCGGGCGAAGCTTTCTTT. Its translation: CASSQEEQVPGEAFF.

V gene TRBV6-6 combines with J gene TRBJ1-2; D not certain. V lost 6 bases to trimming and J lost 4 bases, with 9 bases between them. The CDR3 covers 12 residues. Per the germline V gene, CDR1 is MNHNY and CDR2 is SVGAGI (reference sequence). The CDR3 DNA sequence: TGTGCCAGCAGGGCCCCGGGCTATGGCTACACCTTC. This encodes CASRAPGYGYTF.

The CDR3: CAISEPGERGHEQYV. The CDR3 nucleotides read TGTGCCATCAGTGAGCCCGGGGAGCGGGGCCACGAGCAGTACGTC. The V gene is TRBV10-3, the J gene TRBJ2-7, with 7 bases fitting TRBD2. Germline V gene lookup returns CDR1 ENHRY and CDR2 SYGVKD. V shed 2 bases and J 5 bases; nucleotides not matched to a gene: 9. The CDR3 has 15 amino acids.

This sequence joins TRBV29-1 and TRBJ1-5, with 7 nucleotides matching TRBD1. In germline, CDR1 is SQVTM, CDR2 ANQGSEA. Unmatched junction bases numbered 4, after V lost 4 bases and J lost 4 bases. The CDR3 has 13 amino acids. CDR3 residues: CSVGTGGNQPQHF. The CDR3, as DNA: TGCAGCGTTGGGACAGGCGGAAATCAGCCCCAGCATTTT.

V gene TRBV6-6 combines with J gene TRBJ2-1; 14 nucleotides match TRBD2. This CDR3 comprises 16 residues. V was pared by 2 bases and J by 9 bases, with 6 bases of the junction left unmatched. Germline V gives CDR1 MNHNY, CDR2 SVGAGI (reference sequence). The CDR3 region has the DNA TGTGCCAGCAGTTACACCGGGACTAGCGGGAGAGGTGAGCAGTTCTTC. Encoded protein: CASSYTGTSGRGEQFF.

This clone was seen just once. The rearrangement uses TRBV7-9 and TRBJ2-7; D gene ambiguous. The germline CDR1 and CDR2 sequences are SEHNR and FQNEAQ (reference sequence). CDR3 length: 12 residues. The CDR3 is CSSSFGGYEQYV. Here the CDR3 DNA reads TGTTCCAGCAGCTTCGGCGGCTACGAGCAGTACGTC.

This clone occurred a few times. The chain uses TRBV6-1 and TRBJ1-1, with D uncertain. The CDR3 length is 13 residues. V was cut by 1 base and J by 1 base, with 4 bases left in between. Germline V lookup: CDR1 MNHNS, CDR2 SASEGT. As DNA, the CDR3 is TGTGCCAGCAGTGAAGGGCAGAACACTGAAGCTTTCTTT. Translating it yields CASSEGQNTEAFF.

DNA for the CDR3: TGTGCCAGCAGTTGGACAGGTGACAACTATGGCTACACCTTC. As protein: CASSWTGDNYGYTF. This sequence joins TRBV2 and TRBJ1-2, with 7 bases identical to TRBD1. Trimming removed 5 bases from V and 2 bases from J; junction bases left unmatched: 5. Germline-derived CDR1 and CDR2 are SNHLY and FYNNEI. The CDR3 sequence is 14 residues long.

The gene calls are TRBV19 and TRBJ1-6; TRBD1 aligns across 8 bases. J gave up 6 bases and V 2 bases, and 12 bases lay outside the gene matches. Germline-derived CDR1 and CDR2 are LNHDA and SQIVND (reference sequence). This CDR3 comprises 18 residues. CDR3 amino acids: CASSIQGAHGPPNSPLHF. CDR3 nucleotide sequence: TGTGCCAGTAGTATACAGGGGGCGCATGGGCCGCCTAATTCACCCCTCCACTTT.

The J gene is TRBJ2-2, the V gene TRBV5-1; 11 bases line up with TRBD1. The germline V gene has CDR1 SGHRS and CDR2 YFSETQ. The length of the CDR3 is 15 residues. Trimming cost V 4 bases and J 6 bases; bases outside gene matches: 5. The CDR3 nucleotides are TGCGCCAGCAGCGCCGGGACAGGGGGTCCCGGGGAGCTGTTTTTT. Amino acid sequence: CASSAGTGGPGELFF.

Regarding this clone: This likely comes from a read error, as the CDR3 has no conserved phenylalanine or tryptophan at its end. V usage is TRBV9 and J usage is TRBJ1-6; D uncertain. V was clipped by 1 base and J by 2 bases, with 13 bases between them. Germline CDR1 is SGDLS and CDR2 is YYNGEE. This CDR3 has 17 residues. The CDR3 coding sequence is TGTGCCAGCAGCGTACGAGGGAACCTACCCTATAATTCACCCCTCCACCTT. As protein: CASSVRGNLPYNSPLHL.

This clone was seen only a few times. The chain combines TRBV28 with TRBJ1-4, with D possibly matching TRBD1 (6 bases). CDR3 length: 14 amino acids. V lost 5 bases, J lost 8 bases, and 15 bases lay in between. The germline gives CDR1 MDHEN, CDR2 SYDVKM. As DNA, the CDR3 is TGTGCCAGCAGTCACGACAGGAGACGAGAAAAACTGTTTTTT. Translation gives CASSHDRRREKLFF. Drawing the rest from reference TRBV28 and TRBJ1-4, the complete variable domain is DVKVTQSSRYLVKRTGEKVFLECVQDMDHENMFWYRQDPGLGLRLIYFSYDVKMKEKGDIPEGYSVSREKKERFSLILESASTNQTSMYLCASSHDRRREKLFFGSGTQLSVL.

The rearrangement joins TRBV28 to TRBJ1-2; 7 bases fit TRBD1. Germline V lookup: CDR1 MDHEN, CDR2 SYDVKM. The CDR3 has 14 residues. Trimming removed 8 bases from V and 0 bases from J; junction bases left unmatched: 6. The CDR3: CASLQGKANYGYTF. The CDR3 DNA is TGTGCCAGCCTACAGGGGAAAGCTAACTATGGCTACACCTTC.

The V and J genes are TRBV28 and TRBJ1-2; perhaps TRBD1 as D (6 bases). There are 18 residues in the CDR3. Germline assignment: CDR1 MDHEN and CDR2 SYDVKM. Trimming took 6 bases from V and 0 from J, leaving 23 bases between them. This CDR3 reads CASSWGLREGGANYGYTF. CDR3 bases: TGTGCCAGCAGCTGGGGGTTACGGGAGGGGGGAGCTAACTATGGCTACACCTTC.

Remarks on this clone: This sample includes further DNA sequences coding for the same CDR3. The rearrangement joins TRBV28 to TRBJ1-5; the match to TRBD1 covers 8 bases. Trimming took 6 bases from V and 3 from J; bases not matched to a gene: 4. In germline, CDR1 is MDHEN, CDR2 SYDVKM. This CDR3 is built from 14 residues. CDR3 sequence (DNA): TGTGCCAGCAGAGGGACAGGTCCCAATCAGCCCCAGCATTTT. This codes for CASRGTGPNQPQHF.

This chain links TRBV5-4 with TRBJ2-3; a possible D gene is TRBD2 (5 bases). The CDR3 has 15 residues. The V end lost 2 bases, the J end lost 2 bases, and 12 bases lay between the germline ends. Germline assignment: CDR1 SGHNT and CDR2 YYREEE (reference sequence). The CDR3 is CASSFKGSATDTQYF. CDR3 nucleotides: TGTGCCAGCAGCTTCAAAGGGAGCGCCACAGATACGCAGTATTTT.

The chain is built from TRBV2 and TRBJ2-4, with TRBD1 as a possible D gene (6 bases). Germline V lookup: CDR1 SNHLY, CDR2 FYNNEI. This CDR3 region has 12 residues. The ends were cut back, 1 base at V and 15 bases at J, with 13 bases in the middle. The DNA for the CDR3 is TGTGCCAGCAGTGAAGTTGGGGGCGATGGGTACTTC. Translated: CASSEVGGDGYF.

The rearrangement joins TRBV6-5 to TRBJ2-7; 10 bases line up with TRBD1. Germline V gives CDR1 MNHEY, CDR2 SVGAGI. V gave up 4 bases and J gave up 4 bases; unmatched junction bases: 4. The length of the CDR3 is 14 residues. DNA of the CDR3: TGTGCCAGCAGTTCCCGACAGGGGGCTTACGAGCAGTACGTC. Its translation: CASSSRQGAYEQYV.

In this sample, this clone turned up once. This sequence joins TRBV30 and TRBJ2-2, with 12 bases matching TRBD1. The CDR3 consists of 14 residues. In germline, CDR1 is GTSNPN, CDR2 SVGIG (reference sequence). Trimming cost V 4 bases and J 8 bases; bases outside gene matches: 5. The CDR3 DNA reads TGTGCCTGGACGGTGGGACAGGGGGCGGGGGAGCTGTTTTTT. This translates into CAWTVGQGAGELFF.

The chain is built from TRBV7-9 and TRBJ2-2, with D possibly TRBD1 on 5 matching bases. This CDR3 comprises 13 residues. V shed 8 bases and J shed 3 bases, with 10 bases lying between them. Germline CDR1 is SEHNR and CDR2 is FQNEAQ (reference sequence). CDR3 DNA sequence: TGTGCCAGCGGTTTCAGGGACACCGGGGAGCTGTTTTTT. It encodes CASGFRDTGELFF.

This chain uses TRBV6-5 with TRBJ2-3, with 7 bases that match TRBD1. The CDR3 totals 15 residues. Germline values: CDR1 MNHEY, CDR2 SVGAGI. V dropped 2 bases and J dropped 4; count of bases not matched to a gene: 6. In nucleotides, the CDR3 is TGTGCCAGCAGTTACCTTCGACAGGGCGCAGATACGCAGTATTTT. Encoded protein: CASSYLRQGADTQYF.

This sequence joins TRBV5-6 and TRBJ2-7, with 8 nucleotides matching TRBD1. This CDR3 contains 14 residues. Germline-derived CDR1 and CDR2 are SGHDT and YYEEEE. V was pared by 3 bases and J by 4 bases, with 6 bases of the junction left unmatched. The CDR3 nucleotides read TGTGCCAGCAGCTACGGGACAGGCCATTACGAGCAGTACGTC. It translates to CASSYGTGHYEQYV.

The chain employs TRBV27 and TRBJ2-7, with D perhaps matching TRBD2 (6 bases). Germline V gives CDR1 MNHEY, CDR2 SMNVEV (reference sequence). V was shortened by 9 bases and J by 0 bases, with 15 bases between the two germline ends. CDR3 size: 14 residues. The CDR3 is CAREKRVNSYEQYF. The CDR3 DNA reads TGTGCCAGAGAGAAGCGGGTAAACTCCTACGAGCAGTACTTC.

V is TRBV9 and J is TRBJ1-6; D gene ambiguous. The V end lost 3 bases, the J end lost 8 bases, and 18 bases lay between the germline ends. This CDR3 contains 16 residues. Germline V gene data show CDR1 as SGDLS and CDR2 as YYNGEE. The CDR3 here is CASSAEGGRVDSPLHF. CDR3 nucleotides: TGTGCCAGCAGCGCCGAGGGAGGGAGGGTTGATTCACCCCTCCACTTT.